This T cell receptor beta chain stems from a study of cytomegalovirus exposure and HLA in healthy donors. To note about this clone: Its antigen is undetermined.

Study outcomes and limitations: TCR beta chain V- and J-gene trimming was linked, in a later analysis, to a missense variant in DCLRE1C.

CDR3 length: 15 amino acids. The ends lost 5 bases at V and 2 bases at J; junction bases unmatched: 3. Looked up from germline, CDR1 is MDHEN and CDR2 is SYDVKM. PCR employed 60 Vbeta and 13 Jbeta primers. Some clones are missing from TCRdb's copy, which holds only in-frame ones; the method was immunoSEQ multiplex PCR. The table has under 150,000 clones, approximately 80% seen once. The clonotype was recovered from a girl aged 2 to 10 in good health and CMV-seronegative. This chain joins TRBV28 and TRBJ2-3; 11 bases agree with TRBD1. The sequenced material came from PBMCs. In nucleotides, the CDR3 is TGTGCCAGCAGTGGGACAGGGGGTTTCACAGATACGCAGTATTTT. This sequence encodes CASSGTGGFTDTQYF. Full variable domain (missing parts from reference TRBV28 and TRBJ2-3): DVKVTQSSRYLVKRTGEKVFLECVQDMDHENMFWYRQDPGLGLRLIYFSYDVKMKEKGDIPEGYSVSREKKERFSLILESASTNQTSMYLCASSGTGGFTDTQYFGPGTRLTVL.